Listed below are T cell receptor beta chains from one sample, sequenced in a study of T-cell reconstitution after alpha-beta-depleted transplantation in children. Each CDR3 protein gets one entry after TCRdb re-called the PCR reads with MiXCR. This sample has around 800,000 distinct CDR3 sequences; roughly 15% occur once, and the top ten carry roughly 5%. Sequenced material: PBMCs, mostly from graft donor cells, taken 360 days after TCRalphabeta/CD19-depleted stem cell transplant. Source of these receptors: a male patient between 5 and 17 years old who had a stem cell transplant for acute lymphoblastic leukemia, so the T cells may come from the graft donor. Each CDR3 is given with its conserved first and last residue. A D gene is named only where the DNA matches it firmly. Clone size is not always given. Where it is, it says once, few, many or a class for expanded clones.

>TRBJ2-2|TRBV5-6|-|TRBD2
TGTGCCAGCAGAAAGGACCCTAGCGGTGGCGGGGAGCTGTTTTTT
CASRKDPSGGGELFF
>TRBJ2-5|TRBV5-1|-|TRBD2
TGCGCCAGCGGAACCGGACTAGCGGGAGTCCGAGAGACCCAGTACTTC
CASGTGLAGVRETQYF
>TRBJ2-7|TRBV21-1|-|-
TGTGCCAGCAGCAACCCGGACCGGGACTACGAGCAGTACTTC
CASSNPDRDYEQYF
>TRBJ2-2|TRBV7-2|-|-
TGTGCCAGCAGCTTAGCCTCAGTGCGCACAAACACCGGGGAGCTGTTTTTT
CASSLASVRTNTGELFF
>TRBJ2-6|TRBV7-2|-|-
TGTGCCAGCAGCTTAGGCTACCACTCTGGGGCCAACGTCCTGAATTTC
CASSLGYHSGANVLNF
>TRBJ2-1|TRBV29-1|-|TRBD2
TGCAGCGTCGAAACCCGGCCTAGCGGGAGGGACTCCTACAATGAGCAGTTCTTC
CSVETRPSGRDSYNEQFF
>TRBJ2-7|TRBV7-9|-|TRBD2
TGTGCCAGCAGCTTCCGGGCCGTAGCGGGAGTAGATTACGAGCAGTACTTC
CASSFRAVAGVDYEQYF
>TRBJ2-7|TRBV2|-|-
TGTGCCAGCAGTGAAAAGGGGGTCTACGAGCAGTACTTC
CASSEKGVYEQYF
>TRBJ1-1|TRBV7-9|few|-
TGTGCCAGCAGCTTGGGGGCCTGGACACGGGGTACTGAAGCTTTCTTT
CASSLGAWTRGTEAFF
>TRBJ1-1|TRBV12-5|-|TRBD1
TGTGCTAGTGGTATCAGGGGGCTAACTGAAGCTTTCTTT
CASGIRGLTEAFF
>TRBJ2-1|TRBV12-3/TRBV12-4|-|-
TGTGCCAGCAGCCCACCGAGGGGGTCCTACAATGAGCAGTTCTTC
CASSPPRGSYNEQFF
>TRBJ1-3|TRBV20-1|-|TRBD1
TGCAGTGCTGGTCGGACAGGCATGGATGGAAACACCATATATTTT
CSAGRTGMDGNTIYF
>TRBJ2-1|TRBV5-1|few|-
TGCGCCAGCAGCTTGTATTCCGTGTACTACAATGAGCAGTTCTTC
CASSLYSVYYNEQFF
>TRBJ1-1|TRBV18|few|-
TGTGCCAGCTCACCATCGGGGGGATCGAACACTGAAGCTTTCTTT
CASSPSGGSNTEAFF
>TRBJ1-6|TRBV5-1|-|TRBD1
TGCGCCAGCAGCCGAACCACAGCAACCGACAGGGTAGAAGGTTCACCCCTCCACTTT
CASSRTTATDRVEGSPLHF
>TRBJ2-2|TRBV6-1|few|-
TGTGCCAGCAGGCGTAGAGGCCGAACCGGGGAGCTGTTTTTT
CASRRRGRTGELFF
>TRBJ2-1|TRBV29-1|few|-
TGCAGCGTTGAAGATCCTTGGAGGACCGCTGGGGATTACAATGAGCAGTTCTTC
CSVEDPWRTAGDYNEQFF
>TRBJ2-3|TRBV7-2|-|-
TGTGCCAGCAGCCCGACCCGTGGGGGCCGGGATACGCAGTATTTT
CASSPTRGGRDTQYF
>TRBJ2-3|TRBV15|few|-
TGTGCCACCAGCTGGCGGAGGTTGGATACGCAGTATTTT
CATSWRRLDTQYF
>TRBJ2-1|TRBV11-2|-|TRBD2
TGTGCCAGCAGCTCCGTAGCCCGTAGACTAGCGGGAGTTTCCAACAATGAGCAGTTCTTC
CASSSVARRLAGVSNNEQFF
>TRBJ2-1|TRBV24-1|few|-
TGTGCCACCAGTGATTTGGCGGGTTGGGAGCAGTTCTTC
CATSDLAGWEQFF
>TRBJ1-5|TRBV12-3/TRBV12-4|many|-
TGTGCCAGCACCCAGAGGGCAGGGAGCCAGCCCCAGCATTTT
CASTQRAGSQPQHF